This T cell receptor beta chain comes out of a study of cytomegalovirus exposure and HLA in healthy donors. Overall study findings and caveats: Among the most significant clusters, several appeared linked to common viral pathogens in a later analysis. Solely CMV serostatus was available to characterize immune exposure. A later analysis found that most CMV-associated TCR beta chains appeared HLA-restricted.

Germline-derived CDR1 and CDR2 are SGHTS and YDEGEE. The trim removed 1 base at V and 3 bases at J, leaving 5 bases unmatched. CDR3 length equals 16 residues. Though nominally healthy at sampling, donors likely had unrecorded immune exposures. This clone was observed once. Its antigen is not known. PCR primers comprised 60 Vbeta and 13 Jbeta primers. Sequencing used immunoSEQ multiplex PCR; TCRdb keeps in-frame clones, though not all of them. There are roughly 180,000 clones in the sample; about 77% occur only once, and under 3% lies in the top ten. Sequences were obtained from PBMCs. This chain joins TRBV5-8 and TRBJ2-1; TRBD2 matches 9 bases. The source of this sequence is a woman in her thirties in good health and CMV-seropositive. The CDR3 spells CASSLSLAGIYNEQFF. As DNA, the CDR3 is TGTGCCAGCAGCTTGTCCCTAGCGGGAATCTACAATGAGCAGTTCTTC.